This T cell receptor beta chain was recovered during a study of CD8 T cells in Susac syndrome. V was clipped by 4 bases and J by 1 base; unmatched bases: 2. The CDR3 has 15 amino acids. In germline, CDR1 is SGHAT, CDR2 FQNNGV. Reverse transcription of about 0.45 to 1 ug RNA was carried out with random hexamers. TCRdb used MiXCR to reprocess the immunoSEQ multiplex PCR reads, holding one entry per CDR3 protein. The sample carries fewer than 150,000 distinct CDR3 sequences, around 94% recorded once. The study used healthy donors as controls matched for age and sex. The TCR sequence derives from a human donor in good health. The sample consisted of CD8+ T cells from PBMCs. This chain connects TRBV11-2 to TRBJ2-2; 8 bases line up with TRBD2. Here the CDR3 reads CASSSGLENTGELFF. The CDR3 DNA reads as TGTGCCAGCAGCTCGGGACTAGAGAACACCGGGGAGCTGTTTTTT.